This T cell receptor beta chain appears in the sequencing data of a study of T cells in Graves' hyperthyroidism and ophthalmopathy. Background on the study: At initial diagnosis, before any treatment had begun, peripheral blood was obtained.

Regarding the study as a whole: Ophthalmopathy was separated from stable hyperthyroidism by a 13 V-J model.

Regions amplified from RNA transcripts were the TCR beta CDR3 regions. A first-round RT-PCR of the TCR CDR3 used the HTBI primer set. TCRdb called the multiplex PCR reads again in MiXCR, with one record for every CDR3 protein. The data show around 520,000 distinct CDR3 sequences, about an eighth seen once. With regard to this clonotype: What it binds is unknown.

Stable Graves' hyperthyroidism meant no ophthalmopathy progression within 18 months. Clinicians diagnosed patients from clinical symptoms, serum thyroxine and TRAb, thyroid ultrasound and orbital computed tomography. Sequenced sample: blood. This TCR was sampled from a woman in her late teens or twenties with Graves' hyperthyroidism.

DNA of the CDR3: TGTGCCAGTAGTATCAATAGCGTGGAGTCCTACAATGAGCAGTTCTTC. It translates to CASSINSVESYNEQFF. The gene calls are TRBV19 and TRBJ2-1; D possibly corresponds to TRBD2 (5 bases). Trimming shortened V by 3 bases and J by 1 base, and 13 bases separated the two germline ends. Looked up from germline, CDR1 is LNHDA and CDR2 is SQIVND (reference sequence). CDR3 length: 16 residues.